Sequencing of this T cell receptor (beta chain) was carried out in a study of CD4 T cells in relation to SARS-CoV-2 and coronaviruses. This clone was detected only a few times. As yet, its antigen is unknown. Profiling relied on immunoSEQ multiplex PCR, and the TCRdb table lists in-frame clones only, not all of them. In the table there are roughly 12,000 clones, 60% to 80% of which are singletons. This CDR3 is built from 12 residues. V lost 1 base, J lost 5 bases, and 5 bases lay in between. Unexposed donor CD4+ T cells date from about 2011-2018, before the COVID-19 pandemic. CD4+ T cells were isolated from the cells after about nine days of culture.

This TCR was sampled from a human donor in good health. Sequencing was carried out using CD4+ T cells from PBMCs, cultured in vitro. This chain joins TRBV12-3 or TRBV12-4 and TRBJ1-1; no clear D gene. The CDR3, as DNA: TGTGCCAGCAGTTTAGAAGTGACTGAAGCTTTCTTT. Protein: CASSLEVTEAFF.